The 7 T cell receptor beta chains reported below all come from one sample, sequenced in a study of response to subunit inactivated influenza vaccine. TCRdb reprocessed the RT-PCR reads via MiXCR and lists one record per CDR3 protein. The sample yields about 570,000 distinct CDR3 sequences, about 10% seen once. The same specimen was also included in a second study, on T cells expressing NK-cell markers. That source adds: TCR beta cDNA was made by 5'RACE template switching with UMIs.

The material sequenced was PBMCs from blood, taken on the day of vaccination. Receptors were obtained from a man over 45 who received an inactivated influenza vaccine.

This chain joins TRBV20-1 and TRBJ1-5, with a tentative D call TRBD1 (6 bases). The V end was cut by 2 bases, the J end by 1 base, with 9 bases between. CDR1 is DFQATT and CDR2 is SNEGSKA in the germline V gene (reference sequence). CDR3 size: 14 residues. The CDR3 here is CSARWGASNQPQHF. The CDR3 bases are TGCAGTGCTAGATGGGGGGCGAGCAATCAGCCCCAGCATTTT.

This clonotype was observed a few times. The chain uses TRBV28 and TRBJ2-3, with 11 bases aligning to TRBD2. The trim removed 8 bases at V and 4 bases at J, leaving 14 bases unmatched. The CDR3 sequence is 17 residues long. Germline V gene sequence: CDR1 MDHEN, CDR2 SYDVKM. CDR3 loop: CASSGTTTSGRSDTQYF. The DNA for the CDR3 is TGTGCCAGCTCCGGAACCACTACTAGCGGGAGATCAGATACGCAGTATTTT.

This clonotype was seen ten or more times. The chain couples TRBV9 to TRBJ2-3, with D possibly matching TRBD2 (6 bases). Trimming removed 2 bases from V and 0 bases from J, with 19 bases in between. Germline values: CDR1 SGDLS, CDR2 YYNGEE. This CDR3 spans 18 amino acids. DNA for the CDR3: TGTGCCAGCAGCGTTCATGTCGGGAGCGGCTTTAGCACAGATACGCAGTATTTT. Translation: CASSVHVGSGFSTDTQYF.

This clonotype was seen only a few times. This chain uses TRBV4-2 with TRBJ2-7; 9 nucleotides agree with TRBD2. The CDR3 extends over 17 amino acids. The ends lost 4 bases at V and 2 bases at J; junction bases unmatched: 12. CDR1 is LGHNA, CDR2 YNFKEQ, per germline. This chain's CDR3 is CASSPRDMGLATYEQYF. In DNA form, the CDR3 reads TGTGCCAGCAGCCCCCGGGATATGGGACTAGCCACCTACGAGCAGTACTTC.

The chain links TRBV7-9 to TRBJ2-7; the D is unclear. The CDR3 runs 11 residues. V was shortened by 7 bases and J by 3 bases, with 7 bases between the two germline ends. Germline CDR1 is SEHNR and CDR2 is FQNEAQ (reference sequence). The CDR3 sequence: CASTDGYEQYF. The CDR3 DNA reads TGTGCCAGCACCGACGGCTACGAGCAGTACTTC.

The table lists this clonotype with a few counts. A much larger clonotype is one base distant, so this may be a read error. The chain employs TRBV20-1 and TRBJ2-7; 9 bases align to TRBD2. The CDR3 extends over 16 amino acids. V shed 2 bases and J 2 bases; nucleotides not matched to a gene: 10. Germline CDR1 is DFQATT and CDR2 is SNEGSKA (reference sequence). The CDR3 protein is CSARLVAGAVPYEQYF. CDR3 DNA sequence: TGCAGTGCTAGACTAGTAGCGGGAGCTGTGCCCTACGAGCAGTACTTC.

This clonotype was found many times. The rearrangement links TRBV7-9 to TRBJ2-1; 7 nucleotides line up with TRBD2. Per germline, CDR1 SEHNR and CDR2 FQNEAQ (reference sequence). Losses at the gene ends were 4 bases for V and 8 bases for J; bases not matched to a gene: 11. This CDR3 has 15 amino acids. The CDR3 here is CASSSLLGTTDEQFF. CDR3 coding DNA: TGTGCCAGCAGCTCCCTTCTCGGGACTACAGATGAGCAGTTCTTC.